The 15 T cell receptor beta chains given below trace back to one sample, sequenced in a study of T cell changes during pregnancy in multiple sclerosis. Repertoires were generated with immunoSEQ multiplex PCR, while TCRdb's copy carries only in-frame clones and drops some. The sample consists of about 36,000 clones, around 93% of them appearing once. Sequencing was performed on CD4+ T cells from peripheral blood mononuclear cells, taken in the third trimester of pregnancy. Every receptor here comes from a female donor in good health, enrolled as a control in a pregnancy study.

The J gene is TRBJ2-5, the V gene TRBV14, with a weak D call TRBD2 (6 bases). The V and J ends lost 1 base and 1 base respectively, with 10 bases between them. Germline V CDR1 and CDR2: SGHDN, FVKESK. The CDR3 has 15 amino acids. CDR3 bases: TGTGCCAGCAGCCAAGTGGGCGGGGCCCAAGAGACCCAGTACTTC. Its protein is CASSQVGGAQETQYF.

The chain links TRBV7-8 to TRBJ2-1; TRBD2 agrees at 11 bases. Unmatched junction bases numbered 11, after V lost 8 bases and J lost 8 bases. Germline CDR1 and CDR2: SGHVS and FQNEAQ. CDR3 size: 15 residues. CDR3 DNA sequence: TGTGCCAGCGGACGACTAGCGGGGTCCGGATATGAGCAGTTCTTC. This codes for CASGRLAGSGYEQFF.

The chain is built from TRBV7-9 and TRBJ2-3; 10 positions agree with TRBD2. CDR3 length equals 15 residues. V lost 6 bases and J lost 3; bases outside the gene matches: 6. Germline lookup yields CDR1 SEHNR and CDR2 FQNEAQ (reference sequence). CDR3 in DNA: TGTGCCAGCAGGGTAGTAGCGGGGGGAACAGATACGCAGTATTTT. Translation gives CASRVVAGGTDTQYF.

The J gene is TRBJ1-2, the V gene TRBV6-1; 8 bases line up with TRBD1. The CDR3 loop spans 15 amino acids. Per the germline V gene, CDR1 is MNHNS and CDR2 is SASEGT. Losses at the gene ends were 7 bases for V and 4 bases for J; bases not matched to a gene: 11. The CDR3 here is CASTEGAGGVYGYTF. The CDR3 nucleotides are TGTGCCAGCACCGAAGGTGCAGGGGGCGTCTATGGCTACACCTTC.

The J gene is TRBJ1-6, the V gene TRBV6-5; tentative D call: TRBD1 (6 bases). The CDR3 sequence is 16 residues long. The V gene's germline CDR1 is MNHEY and CDR2 SVGAGI. Trimming removed 3 bases from V and 10 bases from J, with 19 bases in between. The CDR3 DNA reads as TGTGCCAGCAGTTATCAGGTGGCGGGGGCGAGGTCACCCCTCCACTTT. Protein product: CASSYQVAGARSPLHF.

This clone was observed a handful of times. The chain carries TRBV18 and TRBJ1-1; D is uncertain. Germline V lookup: CDR1 KGHSH, CDR2 LQKENI. V was trimmed by 5 bases and J by 2 bases, leaving 12 bases between them. CDR3 size: 14 residues. CDR3 coding DNA: TGTGCCAGCTCAGCGGGGTGGGCCAACACTGAAGCTTTCTTT. Its protein product is CASSAGWANTEAFF.

This clone appeared a single time. The chain is built from TRBV7-2 and TRBJ1-2; maybe TRBD1 (6 bases). Trimming removed 2 bases from V and 8 bases from J, with 21 bases in between. This CDR3 comprises 16 residues. Germline V CDR1 and CDR2: SGHTA, FQGNSA. The DNA for the CDR3 is TGTGCCAGCAGCTTAAGTCCCCGGACCCTACAGGGAGGCTACACCTTC. Its translation is CASSLSPRTLQGGYTF. Full variable domain (rest looked up from reference TRBV7-2 and TRBJ1-2): GAGVSQSPSNKVTEKGKDVELRCDPISGHTALYWYRQSLGQGLEFLIYFQGNSAPDKSGLPSDRFSAERTGGSVSTLTIQRTQQEDSAVYLCASSLSPRTLQGGYTFGSGTRLTVV.

The chain joins TRBV7-3 to TRBJ2-2; 11 bases are a match to TRBD2. Germline assignment: CDR1 SGHTA and CDR2 FQGTGA. V lost 5 bases, J lost 7 bases, and 3 bases stayed unmatched. This CDR3 is built from 14 residues. The CDR3, as DNA: TGTGCCAGCAGCCGGGGGACTAGCGGCGGGGAGCTGTTTTTT. This gives the protein CASSRGTSGGELFF. Using reference TRBV7-3 and TRBJ2-2 for the parts outside the CDR3, the full variable domain is GAGVSQTPSNKVTEKGKYVELRCDPISGHTALYWYRQSLGQGPEFLIYFQGTGAADDSGLPNDRFFAVRPEGSVSTLKIQRTERGDSAVYLCASSRGTSGGELFFGEGSRLTVL.

DNA of the CDR3: TGCAGCGTTGAACCTTCGACAGGGGGTGGGACTGAAGCTTTCTTT. Translating gives CSVEPSTGGGTEAFF. V gene TRBV29-1 combines with J gene TRBJ1-1, with 9 bases fitting TRBD1. The length of the CDR3 is 15 residues. Germline V gene sequence: CDR1 SQVTM, CDR2 ANQGSEA. The V segment lost 2 bases and the J segment 5 bases; nucleotides outside the gene matches: 9.

This rearrangement joins TRBV6-1 to TRBJ1-2, with 10 bases aligning to TRBD1. CDR1 MNHNS and CDR2 SASEGT come from the germline V gene. The CDR3 has 14 amino acids. V was pared by 4 bases and J by 7 bases, with 6 bases of the junction left unmatched. CDR3 in DNA: TGTGCCAGCAGTGCCCGGGACAGGGGCCGTGGCTACACCTTC. This translates into CASSARDRGRGYTF.

V and J are TRBV30 and TRBJ2-7; 7 positions match TRBD2. The trim removed 5 bases at V and 10 bases at J, leaving 5 bases unmatched. Germline V lookup: CDR1 GTSNPN, CDR2 SVGIG (reference sequence). CDR3 length: 10 amino acids. The DNA of the CDR3 is TGTGCCTGGGGGCGGGGGAACCAGTACTTC. This encodes CAWGRGNQYF. Complete variable domain (other parts from reference TRBV30 and TRBJ2-7): SQTIHQWPATLVQPVGSPLSLECTVEGTSNPNLYWYRQAAGRGLQLLFYSVGIGQISSEVPQNLSASRPQDRQFILSSKKLLLSDSGFYLCAWGRGNQYFGPGTRLTVT.

The chain joins TRBV18 to TRBJ1-5; D remains unclear. The CDR3 extends over 13 amino acids. V was trimmed by 3 bases and J by 0 bases, leaving 3 bases between them. Germline CDR1 KGHSH, CDR2 LQKENI. CDR3 bases: TGTGCCAGCTCACCGGCTAGCAATCAGCCCCAGCATTTT. It codes for CASSPASNQPQHF.

This chain uses TRBV7-8 with TRBJ1-5, with D unresolved. The CDR3 has 14 residues. The V end lost 2 bases, the J end lost 7 bases, and 12 bases lay between the germline ends. Germline V gives CDR1 SGHVS, CDR2 FQNEAQ. As DNA, the CDR3 is TGTGCCAGCAGCTTAAGGCCAGGTCAACAGCCCCAGCATTTT. This encodes CASSLRPGQQPQHF. The variable domain in full, completed from reference TRBV7-8 and TRBJ1-5, reads GAGVSQSPRYKVAKRGQDVALRCDPISGHVSLFWYQQALGQGPEFLTYFQNEAQLDKSGLPSDRFFAERPEGSVSTLKIQRTQQEDSAVYLCASSLRPGQQPQHFGDGTRLSIL.

V is TRBV19 and J is TRBJ1-6; D might be TRBD1 (5 bases). The CDR3 has 20 amino acids. Between the trimmed V and J ends, which lost 10 bases and 0 bases, there was a span of 28 bases. From germline, CDR1 is LNHDA and CDR2 SQIVND (reference sequence). The CDR3: CATKKTGGTSASSYNSPLHF. The CDR3 region has the DNA TGTGCCACTAAAAAGACTGGCGGGACCTCCGCGAGCTCCTATAATTCACCCCTCCACTTT.

The chain carries TRBV7-6 and TRBJ1-1, with D possibly TRBD1 on 5 matching bases. Germline CDR1 is SGHVS and CDR2 is FNYEAQ. V dropped 5 bases and J dropped 1 base, with 8 bases sitting between them. The CDR3 totals 13 residues. The CDR3 here is CASSPGQNTEAFF. CDR3 in DNA: TGTGCCAGCAGCCCCGGACAGAACACTGAAGCTTTCTTT.